Listed below are T cell receptor beta chains from one sample, sequenced in a study of T cell changes during pregnancy in multiple sclerosis. Profiling relied on immunoSEQ multiplex PCR, and the TCRdb table lists in-frame clones only, not all of them. This table holds 58,000 or so clones, 90% found once. The input for sequencing was peripheral blood, taken in the first trimester of pregnancy. The receptors shown here come from a female donor in good health, enrolled as a control in a pregnancy study. CDR3s include the opening cysteine and the closing phenylalanine or tryptophan. A D gene is named only where the DNA matches it firmly. Clone size appears in some rows only: once, few, many, or a class for an expanded clone.

TRBV9	NA	TRBJ2-7	TRBD2	TGTGCCAGCAGCGTAGGGACTAGCGGGAGGATTACCCCCTACGAGCAGTACTTC	CASSVGTSGRITPYEQYF
TRBV19	NA	TRBJ2-2	NA	TGTGCCAGTAGTATAGGCACAACCGGGGAGCTGTTTTTT	CASSIGTTGELFF
TRBV6-5	once	TRBJ2-7	NA	TGTGCCAGCAGTTACGGGCGGGACCGCTACGAGCAGTACTTC	CASSYGRDRYEQYF
TRBV18	NA	TRBJ2-2	NA	TGTGCCAGCTCACTTAAGCACGGGGAGCTGTTTTTT	CASSLKHGELFF
TRBV9	NA	TRBJ2-2	TRBD2	TGTGCCAGCAGCGTAGCTAGCGGGAAGGGGGAGCTGTTTTTT	CASSVASGKGELFF
TRBV12-5	NA	TRBJ1-5	NA	TGTGCTACCATACTGGGAGACAATCAGCCCCAGCATTTT	CATILGDNQPQHF
TRBV18	NA	TRBJ2-3	TRBD2	TGTGCCAGCTCACCAGGAACTAGCGGAGATACGCAGTATTTT	CASSPGTSGDTQYF
TRBV19	NA	TRBJ2-3	TRBD2	TGTGCCAGTAGTTTAGGACTAGCGGGGGGGCCAAGCACAGATACGCAGTATTTT	CASSLGLAGGPSTDTQYF
TRBV6-5	NA	TRBJ2-7	TRBD2	TGTGCCAGCAGTTCACTATCGGGGGGCGAGCAGTACTTC	CASSSLSGGEQYF
TRBV30	few	TRBJ2-3	TRBD1	TGTGCCTGGAGTGTATTAGACAGGGCGCAGTATTTT	CAWSVLDRAQYF
TRBV2	NA	TRBJ2-1	TRBD2	TGTGCCAGCAGTGAGCTAGCGGGGGGGTACAATGAGCAGTTCTTC	CASSELAGGYNEQFF
TRBV7-2	NA	TRBJ2-7	TRBD2	TGTGCCAGCAGCTTACGACTAGCGGGAGCCTACGAGCAGTACTTC	CASSLRLAGAYEQYF
TRBV14	NA	TRBJ2-1	TRBD2	TGTGCCAGCAGCCCCGGGAGGGGACCCTACAATGAGCAGTTCTTC	CASSPGRGPYNEQFF
TRBV19	NA	TRBJ1-2	TRBD1	TGTGCCACTACCCAAGGGACAGGAATAAACTATGGCTACACCTTC	CATTQGTGINYGYTF
TRBV6-5	NA	TRBJ2-7	TRBD2	TGTGCCAGCAGTTACCTAGCGGGAGGTAACTACGAGCAGTACTTC	CASSYLAGGNYEQYF
TRBV7-9	NA	TRBJ2-1	TRBD2	TGTGCCAGCAGCTTAGCTATAGCGGGAAACAATGAGCAGTTCTTC	CASSLAIAGNNEQFF